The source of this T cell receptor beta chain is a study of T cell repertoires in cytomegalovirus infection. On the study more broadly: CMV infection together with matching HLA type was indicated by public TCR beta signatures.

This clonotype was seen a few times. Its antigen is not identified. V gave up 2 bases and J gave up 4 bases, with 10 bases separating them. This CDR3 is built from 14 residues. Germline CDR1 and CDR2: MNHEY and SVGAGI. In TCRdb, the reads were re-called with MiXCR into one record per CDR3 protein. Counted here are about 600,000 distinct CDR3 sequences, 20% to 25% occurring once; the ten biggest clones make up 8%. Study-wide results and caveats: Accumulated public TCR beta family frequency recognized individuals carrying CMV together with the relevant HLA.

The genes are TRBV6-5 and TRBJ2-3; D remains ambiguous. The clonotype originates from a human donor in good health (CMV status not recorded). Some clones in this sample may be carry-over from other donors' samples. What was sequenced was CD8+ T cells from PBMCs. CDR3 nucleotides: TGTGCCAGCAGTTACGACCTCCAGGCAGATACGCAGTATTTT. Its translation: CASSYDLQADTQYF.